This T cell receptor beta chain was sequenced during a study of OX40 agonist ivuxolimab in advanced cancers. Study-wide findings and caveats: Partial responders at 0.1-3.0 mg/kg had among the lowest clonal expansion. Expanded peripheral T-cell antigen specificity went undetermined.

CDR3 length equals 16 residues. V was clipped by 0 bases and J by 5 bases; unmatched bases: 5. Germline-derived CDR1 and CDR2 are SGHDN and FVKESK. The method was immunoSEQ multiplex PCR; TCRdb's version includes in-frame clones alone and lacks a portion of them. There are over 10,000 clones in the sample; around 87% occur only once, and more than 40% lies in the top ten. A remark on this clone: Antigen: not known.

This sequence was found in an adult with an advanced solid tumor such as melanoma, head and neck, liver or kidney cancer. This chain uses TRBV14 with TRBJ2-5; 11 bases are a match to TRBD2. The material was CD4+ or CD8+ T cells sorted from blood, obtained in a trial of the OX40 agonist ivuxolimab. The chain's CDR3 is CASSQDTSGSGETQYF. CDR3 sequence (DNA): TGTGCCAGCAGCCAAGATACTAGCGGGAGTGGGGAGACCCAGTACTTC. Looking up the rest from reference TRBV14 and TRBJ2-5 gives the full variable domain: EAGVTQFPSHSVIEKGQTVTLRCDPISGHDNLYWYRRVMGKEIKFLLHFVKESKQDESGMPNNRFLAERTGGTYSTLKVQPAELEDSGVYFCASSQDTSGSGETQYFGPGTRLLVL.